The 18 T cell receptor beta chains listed next were all sequenced from one sample in a study of T cells expressing NK-cell markers. No DNA is given; TCRdb re-called the 5' RACE reads and lists each CDR3 protein once. The table for this sample gives around 380,000 distinct CDR3 sequences. The sample comprised blood T cells: a sorted CD56 or NKG2C T cell subset, CD4+ or CD8+ T cells, or bulk PBMC T cells (not recorded which). Receptors originate from a woman aged 45-65 years in good health.

J is TRBJ2-3 and V is TRBV12-3 or TRBV12-4. CDR3 length equals 12 residues. This CDR3 reads CASSLRRDTQYF.

The gene calls are TRBV25-1 and TRBJ2-3. The CDR3 runs 13 residues. The germline V gene encodes CDR1 MGHDK and CDR2 SYGVNS. The CDR3 reads CASSVGRSDTQYF. The full variable domain, in which reference TRBV25-1 and TRBJ2-3 provide the parts outside the CDR3, is EADIYQTPRYLVIGTGKKITLECSQTMGHDKMYWYQQDPGMELHLIHYSYGVNSTEKGDLSSESTVSRIRTEHFPLTLESARPSHTSQYLCASSVGRSDTQYFGPGTRLTVL.

V is TRBV4-2 and J is TRBJ1-2. The germline gives CDR1 LGHNA, CDR2 YNFKEQ. The CDR3 length is 12 residues. CDR3 sequence reads: CASSQEKDGYTF.

This rearrangement joins TRBV6-6 to TRBJ2-5. The CDR3 is 13 residues long. CDR1 is MNHNY and CDR2 is SVGAGI in the germline V gene (reference sequence). The CDR3: CASTIALLQTQYF.

Here the CDR3 reads CASSGGRGSNQPQHF. The V and J genes are TRBV2 and TRBJ1-5; TCRdb's assignment of TRBD1 cannot be checked, as there is no DNA. This CDR3 comprises 15 residues. Germline CDR1 reads SNHLY; CDR2 reads FYNNEI.

This sequence joins TRBV29-1 and TRBJ1-1; TCRdb indicates TRBD1, and absent DNA this call remains unverified. CDR3 length: 13 amino acids. CDR1 SQVTM and CDR2 ANQGSEA come from the germline V gene. The CDR3 protein is CSVQTSPDTEAFF.

The chain employs TRBV11-2 and TRBJ1-6; no DNA is available, so the TRBD1 call from TCRdb remains unchecked. The CDR3 has 15 residues. Germline CDR1 is SGHAT and CDR2 is FQNNGV. This CDR3 reads CASSLGDRANSPLHF.

The CDR3 sequence is CSVRRPRATDTQYF. This sequence joins TRBV20-1 and TRBJ2-3; TCRdb gives TRBD1 as the D gene, but with no DNA this cannot be confirmed. The CDR3 sequence is 14 residues long. CDR1 DFQATT and CDR2 SNEGSKA come from the germline V gene (reference sequence).

This chain uses TRBV5-5 with TRBJ2-3; TCRdb picks TRBD2, but there is no DNA to check that call. CDR3 length: 17 amino acids. Germline V gives CDR1 SGHKS, CDR2 YYEKEE (reference sequence). The CDR3 is CASSLVVATSGTDTQYF.

The chain has TRBV5-1 and TRBJ2-2; TCRdb's D call of TRBD1 is untestable without DNA. The CDR3 runs 15 residues. In germline, CDR1 is SGHRS, CDR2 YFSETQ. CDR3 protein: CASSPQGDNTGELFF.

The rearrangement links TRBV5-1 to TRBJ2-5; lacking DNA, the TRBD2 call made by TCRdb goes unchecked. The germline V gene encodes CDR1 SGHRS and CDR2 YFSETQ. The CDR3 is 13 residues long. The CDR3 spells CASSLGESGTQYF.

V and J are TRBV7-2 and TRBJ2-5; TCRdb reports TRBD2, a call that lacks DNA to check it against. CDR3 length equals 16 residues. Looked up from germline, CDR1 is SGHTA and CDR2 is FQGNSA. CDR3 sequence: CASSLRQEPPRETQYF.

The chain links TRBV4-1 to TRBJ2-4; TCRdb gives TRBD1 as the D gene, but with no DNA this cannot be confirmed. Germline loops: CDR1 MGHRA, CDR2 YSYEKL. This CDR3 is built from 15 residues. This CDR3 reads CASSRVDRDENIQYF.

The V gene is TRBV3-1, the J gene TRBJ2-1; as DNA is missing, the TRBD1 call by TCRdb cannot be tested. Germline CDR1 LGHDT, CDR2 YNNKEL (reference sequence). CDR3 length: 12 residues. The chain's CDR3 is CASSQPGEKQFF.

CDR3 sequence: CAWSAARIQDEQFF. The chain combines TRBV30 with TRBJ2-1. This CDR3 is built from 14 residues. Germline V gene sequence: CDR1 GTSNPN, CDR2 SVGIG (reference sequence).

The chain employs TRBV12-3 or TRBV12-4 and TRBJ2-7; without DNA, the TCRdb call of TRBD2 cannot be checked. The CDR3 sequence is 15 residues long. The CDR3 here is CANSLLGGLLYEQYF.

This chain joins TRBV20-1 and TRBJ2-4; absent DNA, TCRdb's TRBD1 call cannot be checked. CDR1 and CDR2 (germline): DFQATT, SNEGSKA (reference sequence). This CDR3 is 15 amino acids long. This CDR3 reads CSATDVGAIKNIQYF.

The chain links TRBV11-2 to TRBJ2-3; with no DNA, the TCRdb D assignment of TRBD1 cannot be verified. Germline CDR1 is SGHAT and CDR2 is FQNNGV. This CDR3 contains 13 residues. CDR3 sequence: CASSPGGRVTQYF.